The rows below give T cell receptor beta chains drawn from one sample of a study of T-cell reconstitution after alpha-beta-depleted transplantation in children. Using its own MiXCR run on the PCR reads, TCRdb lists one record per CDR3 protein. The data hold about 460,000 distinct CDR3 sequences, with 11% observed a single time. The sequences come from PBMCs, mostly from graft donor cells, collected 180 days after TCRalphabeta/CD19-depleted stem cell transplant. The receptors shown here come from a female patient under 10 years old who had a stem cell transplant for aplastic anemia, so the T cells may come from the graft donor. CDR3s include the opening cysteine and the closing phenylalanine or tryptophan. D genes are given only for firm matches. Only some rows state a clone size, as once, few, many or a class for expanded clones.

>-|13|few|TRBJ1-1|TRBV7-2
TGTGCCAGCAGCATACAGGCCCCCACTGAAGCTTTCTTT
CASSIQAPTEAFF
>-|15|few|TRBJ2-7|TRBV27
TGTGCCAGCAGTTCGGCCGGGACCCGTCACTACGAGCAGTACTTC
CASSSAGTRHYEQYF
>-|12|-|TRBJ2-7|TRBV7-6
TGTGCCAGCAGCTTAAAGGAGGACGAGCAGTACTTC
CASSLKEDEQYF
>TRBD2|18|-|TRBJ2-1|TRBV11-2
TGTGCCAGCAGCTTAAAACTAGCGGGAGGGCGAGTCTACAATGAGCAGTTCTTC
CASSLKLAGGRVYNEQFF
>-|11|many|TRBJ1-2|TRBV10-3
TGTGCCATCAGTGCCGGGCGCGGCTACACCTTC
CAISAGRGYTF
>-|16|many|TRBJ2-4|TRBV5-1
TGCGCCAGCAGCTTGAGTGGGCAGGACAGTATCGATATTCAGTACTTC
CASSLSGQDSIDIQYF
>-|14|-|TRBJ1-2|TRBV28
TGTGCCAGCAGTTTATCCGGCGGCCTCTATGGCTACACCTTC
CASSLSGGLYGYTF
>-|15|-|TRBJ2-3|TRBV28
TGTGCCAGCAGCGAGACACCGTCTAGCACAGATACGCAGTATTTT
CASSETPSSTDTQYF
>-|15|few|TRBJ2-3|TRBV5-1
TGCGCCAGCAGCGGCGGGACAGACCCACCAGATACGCAGTATTTT
CASSGGTDPPDTQYF
>-|15|-|TRBJ1-4|TRBV29-1
TGCAGCGTTGCCCGAGACGGGGCCAGCTCCGAAAAACTGTTTTTT
CSVARDGASSEKLFF
>-|14|-|TRBJ1-5|TRBV20-1
TGCAGTGCTAGATCACGAAATAGCAATCAGCCCCAGCATTTT
CSARSRNSNQPQHF
>-|14|few|TRBJ2-5|TRBV5-8
TGTGCCAGCAGCTTTAAGAGCCGGGTGGAGACCCAGTACTTC
CASSFKSRVETQYF
>TRBD2|16|few|TRBJ2-1|TRBV27
TGTGCCAGCAGTTTTAAGGGGACTAGCGGGAGTAATGAGCAGTTCTTC
CASSFKGTSGSNEQFF
>-|17|-|TRBJ1-1|TRBV12-3/TRBV12-4
TGTGCCAGCAGTTTAGGGTTGGACAGCGTTATGAACACTGAAGCTTTCTTT
CASSLGLDSVMNTEAFF
>-|12|many|TRBJ2-5|TRBV29-1
TGCAGCGCGGAAGTGGGGGGAAAGACCCAGTACTTC
CSAEVGGKTQYF
>-|14|many|TRBJ2-5|TRBV12-3/TRBV12-4
TGTGCCAGCAGTCCGCGACCAACCCAAGAGACCCAGTACTTC
CASSPRPTQETQYF
>-|16|-|TRBJ1-4|TRBV10-2
TGCGCCAGCAGCCTTTGGCGACAGGCGCCTAATGAAAAACTGTTTTTT
CASSLWRQAPNEKLFF